The table lists the clone carrying this T cell receptor beta chain with a few counts. Each 10 ml fresh peripheral blood draw supplied the PBMCs. This sample is drawn from a study of T cells in Graves' hyperthyroidism and ophthalmopathy. Per germline, CDR1 DFQATT and CDR2 SNEGSKA (reference sequence). This CDR3 spans 13 amino acids. Trimming stripped 5 bases from V and 2 bases from J, with 11 bases between. RNA transcripts provided the source from which TCR beta CDR3 regions were amplified. Researchers ran a first-round RT-PCR on the TCR CDR3 using the HTBI primer set. TCRdb reprocessed the multiplex PCR reads with MiXCR, giving one entry per CDR3 protein. The sample yields about 740,000 distinct CDR3 sequences, around 15% seen once.

The sequence was collected from a young woman with Graves' hyperthyroidism. The specimen was blood. This chain links TRBV20-1 with TRBJ2-3; D not certain. As DNA, the CDR3 is TGCAGTGCTCGGGTGCACTTCACAGATACGCAGTATTTT. This codes for CSARVHFTDTQYF.